The rows below give T cell receptor beta chains drawn from one sample of a study of cytomegalovirus exposure and HLA in healthy donors. Method: immunoSEQ multiplex PCR; TCRdb's copy keeps in-frame clones and lacks some. The repertoire has roughly 330,000 clones, about 85% of them found once; the top ten carry about 1.2%. The specimen was PBMCs. Receptors originate from a woman in her twenties or thirties in good health and CMV-seropositive. Both conserved end residues are part of each CDR3. The order of the fields is D gene, V gene, clone size, J gene, CDR3 protein, CDR3 DNA. D genes are given only for firm matches. Clone sizes are given selectively: once, few, many, or a class where the clone is expanded.

TRBD2	TRBV7-3	.	TRBJ2-3	CASSLGLAGDTQYF	TGTGCCAGCAGCTTAGGGCTAGCGGGAGATACGCAGTATTTT
TRBD1	TRBV5-4	.	TRBJ2-3	CASSRDRGSDTQYF	TGTGCCAGCAGCCGGGACAGGGGATCAGATACGCAGTATTTT
.	TRBV30	.	TRBJ2-7	CAWSVLGAGEQYF	TGTGCCTGGAGTGTACTGGGGGCTGGTGAGCAGTACTTC
TRBD2	TRBV27	.	TRBJ2-5	CASSLFAAGTQETQYF	TGTGCCAGCAGTTTATTTGCAGCGGGAACCCAAGAGACCCAGTACTTC
TRBD2	TRBV5-1	.	TRBJ2-1	CASSTTSGKSHEQFF	TGCGCCAGCAGCACGACTAGCGGGAAATCCCATGAGCAGTTCTTC
.	TRBV5-1	.	TRBJ2-2	CASSFRGDTGELFF	TGCGCCAGCAGCTTTAGGGGGGACACCGGGGAGCTGTTTTTT
TRBD2	TRBV28	.	TRBJ2-7	CASSPLAGRFSYEQYF	TGTGCCAGCAGTCCCCTAGCGGGGAGATTCTCCTACGAGCAGTACTTC
.	TRBV30	few	TRBJ1-4	CACRGIANEKLFF	TGTGCCTGTAGGGGTATCGCTAATGAAAAACTGTTTTTT
.	TRBV19	.	TRBJ2-1	CASSIISPGSDEQFF	TGTGCCAGTAGTATTATTAGTCCAGGGAGCGATGAGCAGTTCTTC
TRBD2	TRBV4-2	.	TRBJ2-2	CASSQDPPHTGGGGELFF	TGTGCCAGCAGCCAAGATCCCCCCCACACAGGCGGGGGTGGGGAGCTGTTTTTT
.	TRBV19	.	TRBJ1-2	CASSIGPGYTF	TGTGCCAGTAGTATAGGGCCGGGCTACACCTTC
.	TRBV1	.	TRBJ2-3	CTSSQGLFGRESTDTQYF	TGCACCAGCAGCCAAGGCTTGTTCGGACGGGAGAGCACAGATACGCAGTATTTT
.	TRBV18	.	TRBJ2-3	CASSPFGSDTQYF	TGTGCCAGCTCACCATTCGGATCAGATACGCAGTATTTT
TRBD1	TRBV7-9	once	TRBJ1-1	CASSSGQLMNTEAFF	TGTGCCAGCAGCTCGGGACAGCTCATGAACACTGAAGCTTTCTTT
.	TRBV27	.	TRBJ2-7	CASSYGTTYEQYF	TGTGCCAGCAGTTACGGGACGACCTACGAGCAGTACTTC
TRBD2	TRBV6-5	.	TRBJ2-5	CASSYSSGGGRETQYF	TGTGCCAGCAGTTACTCGTCGGGAGGGGGAAGAGAGACCCAGTACTTC
TRBD2	TRBV6-5	.	TRBJ2-3	CASGRSGTSDTQYF	TGTGCCAGCGGCCGTAGCGGGACATCAGATACGCAGTATTTT
.	TRBV9	.	TRBJ2-1	CASSVGSSDFYNEQFF	TGTGCCAGCAGCGTAGGCTCTAGCGACTTCTACAATGAGCAGTTCTTC
.	TRBV7-2	.	TRBJ2-7	CASSLGIGSYEQYF	TGTGCCAGCAGCTTAGGAATCGGGTCCTACGAGCAGTACTTC
.	TRBV4-1	.	TRBJ2-7	CASSRAGSSYEQYF	TGCGCCAGCAGCCGGGCGGGATCCTCCTACGAGCAGTACTTC
.	TRBV18	few	TRBJ2-7	CASSWTRSSYEQYF	TGTGCCAGCTCATGGACTCGTAGCTCCTACGAGCAGTACTTC
.	TRBV5-5	.	TRBJ2-7	CASREGPYEQYF	TGTGCCAGCAGAGAGGGGCCCTACGAGCAGTACTTC
.	TRBV5-4	.	TRBJ2-3	CASSLGGGLVDTQYF	TGTGCCAGCAGCTTGGGCGGAGGGTTGGTAGATACGCAGTATTTT
.	TRBV7-9	.	TRBJ1-5	CASSSTPTAGPHQPQHF	TGTGCCAGCAGCTCGACCCCCACAGCCGGCCCTCATCAGCCCCAGCATTTT
TRBD2	TRBV28	.	TRBJ2-5	CASSLTGRNQETQYF	TGTGCCAGCAGTTTAACCGGGAGGAACCAAGAGACCCAGTACTTC
.	TRBV5-4	.	TRBJ1-2	CASSLDQGNYGYTF	TGTGCCAGCAGCTTGGACCAGGGGAACTATGGCTACACCTTC
TRBD2	TRBV5-1	once	TRBJ2-2	CASSPRTSGRAVHTGELFF	TGCGCCAGCAGCCCCCGGACTAGCGGGAGGGCCGTTCACACCGGGGAGCTGTTTTTT
TRBD1	TRBV10-3	.	TRBJ2-7	CAISPGTAYEQYF	TGTGCCATCAGTCCGGGGACAGCTTACGAGCAGTACTTC
.	TRBV29-1	few	TRBJ1-2	CSGSDSANYGYTF	TGCAGCGGTTCGGACAGCGCTAACTATGGCTACACCTTC
.	TRBV10-1	once	TRBJ1-2	CASSESWTALSGYTF	TGCGCCAGCAGTGAGTCCTGGACAGCACTAAGTGGCTACACCTTC
.	TRBV13	once	TRBJ2-1	CASGREGFF	TGTGCCAGCGGGCGGGAAGGGTTCTTC
TRBD2	TRBV28	.	TRBJ2-2	CASSSTSGEGSGELFF	TGTGCCAGCAGTTCTACGTCTGGGGAGGGCAGCGGGGAGCTGTTTTTT
.	TRBV19	once	TRBJ1-4	CASRRPAGVGEKLFF	TGTGCCAGTAGACGCCCCGCAGGGGTAGGTGAAAAACTGTTTTTT
.	TRBV6-5	.	TRBJ1-2	CASSINPGGYGYTF	TGTGCCAGCAGTATAAATCCGGGGGGCTATGGCTACACCTTC
.	TRBV6-1	.	TRBJ2-7	CASSDWETQYF	TGTGCCAGCAGTGACTGGGAGACGCAGTACTTC
TRBD1	TRBV27	.	TRBJ2-7	CASRRTGDIYEQYF	TGTGCCAGCAGACGAACAGGGGATATCTACGAGCAGTACTTC
.	TRBV30	.	TRBJ2-5	CASVSREFGLVIETQYF	TGTGCCTCCGTCTCCCGGGAATTCGGTTTGGTAATTGAGACCCAGTACTTC
.	TRBV7-8	.	TRBJ1-3	CASSLAGAGNTIYF	TGTGCCAGCAGCTTAGCAGGGGCTGGAAACACCATATATTTT
TRBD2	TRBV5-6	.	TRBJ2-3	CASSLGSSGSLDTQYF	TGTGCCAGCAGCTTGGGTTCTAGCGGGAGCCTAGATACGCAGTATTTT
TRBD2	TRBV28	.	TRBJ2-5	CASSPTSGYQETQYF	TGTGCCAGCAGCCCGACTAGCGGGTACCAAGAGACCCAGTACTTC
TRBD1	TRBV4-3	.	TRBJ2-3	CASSRDRAGSDTQYF	TGCGCCAGCAGCCGGGACAGGGCTGGCTCAGATACGCAGTATTTT
.	TRBV6-5	.	TRBJ1-2	CASSYSDSSFNYGYTF	TGTGCCAGCAGTTACTCGGACAGTTCCTTCAACTATGGCTACACCTTC
TRBD1	TRBV2	.	TRBJ2-3	CASRGTADNTDTQYF	TGTGCCAGCAGGGGGACAGCGGACAACACAGATACGCAGTATTTT
TRBD1	TRBV28	.	TRBJ1-5	CASSYLGQGNQPQHF	TGTGCCAGCAGTTATTTGGGACAGGGTAATCAGCCCCAGCATTTT
.	TRBV28	.	TRBJ1-2	CASSLSRTNGYTF	TGTGCCAGCAGTTTATCCCGGACTAATGGCTACACCTTC
TRBD1	TRBV7-6	.	TRBJ1-5	CASSLEGAPDQPQHF	TGTGCCAGCAGCTTAGAGGGGGCGCCGGATCAGCCCCAGCATTTT
.	TRBV5-1	.	TRBJ2-1	CASSLIVSSYNEQFF	TGCGCCAGCAGCTTGATAGTCAGCTCCTACAATGAGCAGTTCTTC
.	TRBV18	once	TRBJ2-3	CASSQGGAQDTQYF	TGTGCCAGCTCACAGGGGGGGGCCCAAGATACGCAGTATTTT
.	TRBV15	.	TRBJ2-1	CATSRLRDIRASYNEQFF	TGTGCCACCAGCAGGCTTAGGGACATCCGAGCTTCCTACAATGAGCAGTTCTTC
.	TRBV4-3	.	TRBJ2-1	CASSQDLRDEQFF	TGCGCCAGCAGCCAAGATCTGCGGGATGAGCAGTTCTTC
.	TRBV9	.	TRBJ2-3	CASSEGTSTTDTQYF	TGTGCCAGCAGCGAAGGGACCTCTACCACAGATACGCAGTATTTT
.	TRBV7-6	.	TRBJ2-1	CASSPRGAASYNEQFF	TGTGCCAGCAGCCCCCGCGGGGCAGCCTCCTACAATGAGCAGTTCTTC
TRBD2	TRBV9	.	TRBJ2-3	CASSVEAGGRQYF	TGTGCCAGCAGCGTAGAAGCGGGAGGGAGGCAGTATTTT
.	TRBV9	.	TRBJ1-1	CASSVSGTEAFF	TGTGCCAGCAGCGTATCTGGTACTGAAGCTTTCTTT
.	TRBV28	.	TRBJ2-1	CASSIPGLRGFF	TGTGCCAGCAGTATCCCGGGACTCCGGGGGTTCTTC
.	TRBV18	once	TRBJ1-2	CASSPPESEVPEIYGYTF	TGTGCCAGCTCACCACCGGAGTCGGAGGTCCCAGAGATCTATGGCTACACCTTC